The 17 T cell receptor beta chains reported below all come from one sample, sequenced in a study of T cell repertoires in cytomegalovirus infection (dated by TCRdb to between 2018 and 2021). What these receptors recognize is not known. Data came from an Illumina HiSeq 1500. The public reads were reprocessed in TCRdb via fastp at Q25 and MiXCR, keeping in-frame beta chains. Every CDR3 protein is listed once, alongside the most common genes and DNA of its rows. For this sample the table gives about a million distinct CDR3 sequences, of which approximately 32% were detected only once. The ten largest clones take up under 15% of the sample. The sample's treatment or condition label, decoded: in vitro stimulation with specific CMV peptide epitopes to enrich CMV-specific T cells. The sample consisted of cultured CD8+ T cells from PBMCs, taken from culture after CMV antigen stimulation. The receptors were gathered from a human donor in good health (CMV status not recorded). Some clones in this sample may be carry-over from other donors' samples.

This clonotype was recorded at least ten times. The rearrangement uses TRBV7-9 and TRBJ2-5, with D perhaps matching TRBD1 or TRBD2 (5 bases each). Trimming removed 8 bases at V and 1 base at J, with 20 bases between. CDR1 and CDR2 (germline): SEHNR, FQNEAQ (reference sequence). This CDR3 is 16 amino acids long. The CDR3 loop reads CASAPPGAIVQETQYF. The CDR3 nucleotides read TGTGCCAGCGCCCCTCCCGGGGCAATCGTCCAAGAGACCCAGTACTTC. Drawing the rest from reference TRBV7-9 and TRBJ2-5, the complete variable domain is DTGVSQNPRHKITKRGQNVTFRCDPISEHNRLYWYRQTLGQGPEFLTYFQNEAQLEKSRLLSDRFSAERPKGSFSTLEIQRTEQGDSAMYLCASAPPGAIVQETQYFGPGTRLLVL.

The rearrangement uses TRBV7-9 and TRBJ1-5, with 10 bases identical to TRBD1. The CDR3 is 18 residues long. Unmatched junction bases numbered 10, after V lost 0 bases and J lost 5 bases. Germline CDR1 reads SEHNR; CDR2 reads FQNEAQ (reference sequence). The DNA for the CDR3 is TGTGCCAGCAGCTTAGCGCTTCGACAGGGGGCGGGGGATCAGCCCCAGCATTTT. Translation gives CASSLALRQGAGDQPQHF.

The V and J genes are TRBV6-2 or TRBV6-3 and TRBJ2-3; tentatively, D is TRBD2 (7 bases). Between the trimmed V and J ends, which lost 5 bases and 5 bases, there was a span of 20 bases. The germline V gene has CDR1 MNHEY and CDR2 SVGEGT. CDR3 length: 16 amino acids. CDR3 sequence (DNA): TGTGCCAGCAGTCCTATGGCGGGGGCCTCCGGAGATACGCAGTATTTT. Protein product: CASSPMAGASGDTQYF.

This clonotype was seen a handful of times. This sequence joins TRBV4-2 and TRBJ1-1, with D perhaps TRBD1 (5 bases). The CDR3 is 16 amino acids. Germline V gene sequence: CDR1 LGHNA, CDR2 YNFKEQ. V lost 0 bases and J 4 bases, leaving 15 bases between the germline ends. The CDR3 coding sequence is TGTGCCAGCAGCCAAGAAACCGGGACTTGGGGCACTGAAGCTTTCTTT. Translating it yields CASSQETGTWGTEAFF.

This rearrangement joins TRBV5-4 to TRBJ1-2; 8 bases are a match to TRBD1. The germline CDR1 and CDR2 sequences are SGHNT and YYREEE (reference sequence). J gave up 3 bases and V 5 bases, and 9 bases lay outside the gene matches. The CDR3 length is 15 residues. The CDR3, as DNA: TGTGCCAGCAGGCGCCAGGGGGCTGTGCACTATGGCTACACCTTC. Encoded protein: CASRRQGAVHYGYTF.

This clonotype was detected only a few times. The chain employs TRBV7-8 and TRBJ2-1; D remains unclear. Trimming took 3 bases from V and 5 from J, leaving 14 bases between them. The CDR3 spans 15 residues. Germline V gene lookup returns CDR1 SGHVS and CDR2 FQNEAQ. The CDR3 bases are TGTGCCAGCAGCTTGATAGGGCTCCGGGACAATGAGCAGTTCTTC. It codes for CASSLIGLRDNEQFF.

The V and J genes are TRBV27 and TRBJ2-1, with D uncertain. Per germline, CDR1 MNHEY and CDR2 SMNVEV (reference sequence). Trimming removed 4 bases from V and 5 bases from J, with 6 bases in between. The CDR3 extends over 12 amino acids. The CDR3 loop is CASSSYNNEQFF. DNA of the CDR3: TGTGCCAGCAGTTCATACAACAATGAGCAGTTCTTC.

This clonotype was observed a handful of times. This rearrangement joins TRBV7-8 to TRBJ1-6; the D is unclear. V was cut by 3 bases and J by 7 bases, with 19 bases left in between. CDR1 is SGHVS and CDR2 is FQNEAQ in the germline V gene. The CDR3 is made up of 17 amino acids. This CDR3 is CASSLVGQGYSNSPLHF. The CDR3, as DNA: TGTGCCAGCAGCTTGGTAGGGCAAGGGTACTCAAATTCACCCCTCCACTTT.

This clonotype was picked up a small number of times. The chain has TRBV27 and TRBJ2-3, with 7 bases lining up with TRBD2. Germline trimming cut 1 base from V and 2 bases from J; bases unmatched to any gene: 12. Germline CDR1 is MNHEY and CDR2 is SMNVEV (reference sequence). This CDR3 has 18 residues. The CDR3, as DNA: TGTGCCAGCAGTTTATTAGGACGGGACTACCTGAACACAGATACGCAGTATTTT. Its protein product is CASSLLGRDYLNTDTQYF.

The chain employs TRBV2 and TRBJ2-1; D call uncertain. V shed 2 bases and J shed 7 bases, with 18 bases lying between them. In germline, CDR1 is SNHLY, CDR2 FYNNEI. The CDR3 is made up of 16 amino acids. CDR3 sequence (DNA): TGTGCCAGCAGTGAATCCAGTGGGCAGAAAGGTAATGAGCAGTTCTTC. This sequence encodes CASSESSGQKGNEQFF.

As concerns this clonotype: With a much larger clone just one base away, this may be a read error. This sequence joins TRBV7-9 and TRBJ2-3, with unresolved D. This CDR3 region has 15 residues. CDR1 and CDR2 (germline): SEHNR, FQNEAQ (reference sequence). CDR3 nucleotide sequence: TGTGCCAGCAGCTTAGGACATTCCAGCACAGATATGCAGTATTTT. Encoded protein: CASSLGHSSTDMQYF.

The V and J genes are TRBV11-1 and TRBJ2-4; 15 bases align to TRBD2. V was clipped by 5 bases and J by 0 bases; unmatched bases: 8. The CDR3 extends over 19 amino acids. Germline assignment: CDR1 SGHAT and CDR2 FQDESV (reference sequence). The CDR3 loop is CASSTGTSGGYLAKNIQYF. The CDR3, as DNA: TGTGCCAGCAGCACCGGGACTAGCGGGGGGTACCTAGCCAAAAACATTCAGTACTTC.

The V call is TRBV18, the J call TRBJ2-6, with unresolved D. This CDR3 region has 15 residues. V was pared by 2 bases and J by 4 bases, with 9 bases between. Germline V lookup: CDR1 KGHSH, CDR2 LQKENI. CDR3 residues: CASSPTDSGANVLTF. Here the CDR3 DNA reads TGTGCCAGCTCACCAACGGATTCCGGGGCCAACGTCCTGACTTTC.

The chain links TRBV28 to TRBJ2-3; D remains unclear. Trimming left V 0 bases short and J 0 bases short, with 10 bases between. The length of the CDR3 is 16 residues. The V gene's germline CDR1 is MDHEN and CDR2 SYDVKM. The CDR3 is CASSLWTSPSTDTQYF. CDR3 in DNA: TGTGCCAGCAGTTTATGGACTTCACCTAGCACAGATACGCAGTATTTT.

The chain combines TRBV2 with TRBJ1-1; D not resolved. The CDR3 has 16 residues. V lost 10 bases to trimming and J lost 0 bases, with 21 bases between them. The germline V gene has CDR1 SNHLY and CDR2 FYNNEI. Here the CDR3 reads CAITPRPLTVNTEAFF. In nucleotides, the CDR3 is TGTGCCATCACACCACGACCCCTCACGGTGAACACTGAAGCTTTCTTT.

The chain joins TRBV19 to TRBJ2-5; tentatively, D is TRBD2 (5 bases). Germline V gene lookup returns CDR1 LNHDA and CDR2 SQIVND (reference sequence). CDR3 length: 14 residues. The V end lost 10 bases, the J end lost 1 base, and 16 bases lay between the germline ends. CDR3 in DNA: TGTGCCACCAAGTCCCCGAGGGCCCAAGAGACCCAGTACTTC. Encoded protein: CATKSPRAQETQYF.

In its sample, this clonotype was seen a few times. CDR3 bases: TGTGCCAGTAGGAAGGGACAGGCGGATGATAGTAGCTCCTACAATGAGCAGTTCTTC. The encoded protein is CASRKGQADDSSSYNEQFF. V usage is TRBV19 and J usage is TRBJ2-1, with 8 bases matching TRBD1. The trim removed 6 bases at V and 0 bases at J, leaving 16 bases unmatched. Germline V gene lookup returns CDR1 LNHDA and CDR2 SQIVND (reference sequence). The CDR3 length is 19 residues.